This T cell receptor (beta chain) originates from a study of shared clonotypes between healthy human individuals. The V gene's germline CDR1 is MDHEN and CDR2 SYDVKM. The V gene lost 7 bases and the J gene lost 8 bases, with 17 bases spanning the gap. The CDR3 totals 14 residues. The data were produced by immunoSEQ multiplex PCR, yet TCRdb's version contains in-frame clones alone and is incomplete. The sample carries some 2.4 million clones, approximately 94% recorded once. This clone appeared a single time. The source material was naive CD4+ T cells from PBMCs. The subset was: CD45RA+ positively selected. The rearrangement uses TRBV28 and TRBJ1-4; unclear D gene. This clonotype originated in a man in his late teens or twenties in good health. Some clones in this sample may be carry-over from other donors' samples. The DNA of the CDR3 is TGTGCCAGCACGTCTGCGGGCATAAGCGAAAAACTGTTTTTT. This translates into CASTSAGISEKLFF.